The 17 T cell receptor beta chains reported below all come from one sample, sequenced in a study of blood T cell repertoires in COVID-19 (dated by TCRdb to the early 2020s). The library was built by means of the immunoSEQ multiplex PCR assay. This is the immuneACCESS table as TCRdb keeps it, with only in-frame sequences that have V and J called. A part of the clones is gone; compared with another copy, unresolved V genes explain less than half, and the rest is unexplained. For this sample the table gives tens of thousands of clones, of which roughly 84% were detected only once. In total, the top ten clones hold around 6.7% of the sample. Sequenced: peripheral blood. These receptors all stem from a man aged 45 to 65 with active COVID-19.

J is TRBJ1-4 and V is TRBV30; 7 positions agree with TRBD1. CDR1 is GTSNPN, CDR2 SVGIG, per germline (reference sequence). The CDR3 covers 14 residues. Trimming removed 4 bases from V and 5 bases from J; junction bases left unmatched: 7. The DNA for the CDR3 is TGTGCCTGGACGACCGGGACAGCAAATGAAAAACTGTTTTTT. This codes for CAWTTGTANEKLFF.

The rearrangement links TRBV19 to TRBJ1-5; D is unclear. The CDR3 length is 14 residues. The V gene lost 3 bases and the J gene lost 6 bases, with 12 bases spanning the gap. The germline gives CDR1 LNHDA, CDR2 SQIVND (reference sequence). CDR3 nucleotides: TGTGCCAGTAGTATTAGACCGGGAGTTCAGCCCCAGCATTTT. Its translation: CASSIRPGVQPQHF.

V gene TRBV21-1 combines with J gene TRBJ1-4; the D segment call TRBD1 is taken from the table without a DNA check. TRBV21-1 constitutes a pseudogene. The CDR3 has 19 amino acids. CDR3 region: CASSKTLRDRVPTNEKLFF. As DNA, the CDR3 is TGTGCCAGCAGCAAAACCCTCCGGGACAGGGTACCAACTAATGAAAAACTGTTTTTT.

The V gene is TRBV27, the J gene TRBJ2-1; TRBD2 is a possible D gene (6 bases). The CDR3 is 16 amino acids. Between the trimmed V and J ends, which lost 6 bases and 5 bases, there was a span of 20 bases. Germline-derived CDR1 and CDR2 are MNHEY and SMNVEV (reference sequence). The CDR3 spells CASRSHWAGPDNEQFF. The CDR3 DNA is TGTGCCAGCAGATCCCACTGGGCGGGACCTGACAATGAGCAGTTCTTC.

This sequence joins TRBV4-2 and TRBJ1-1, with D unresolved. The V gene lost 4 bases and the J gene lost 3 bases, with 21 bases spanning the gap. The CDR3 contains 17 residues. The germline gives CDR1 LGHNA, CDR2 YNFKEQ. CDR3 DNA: TGTGCCAGCAGCCCTTTGGCCGGGGTGGGGTTGGACACTGAAGCTTTCTTT. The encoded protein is CASSPLAGVGLDTEAFF.

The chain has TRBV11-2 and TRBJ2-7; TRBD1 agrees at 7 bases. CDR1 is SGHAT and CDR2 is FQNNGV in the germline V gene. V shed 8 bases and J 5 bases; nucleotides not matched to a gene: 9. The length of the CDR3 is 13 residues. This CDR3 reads CASRPTGAHEQYF. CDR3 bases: TGTGCCAGCCGCCCTACAGGGGCCCACGAGCAGTACTTC.

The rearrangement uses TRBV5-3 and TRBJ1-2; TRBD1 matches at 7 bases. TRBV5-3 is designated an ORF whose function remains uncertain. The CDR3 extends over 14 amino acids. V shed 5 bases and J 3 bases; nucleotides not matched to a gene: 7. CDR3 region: CARRHATGDYGYTF. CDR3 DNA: TGTGCCAGAAGACACGCCACAGGGGACTATGGCTACACCTTC.

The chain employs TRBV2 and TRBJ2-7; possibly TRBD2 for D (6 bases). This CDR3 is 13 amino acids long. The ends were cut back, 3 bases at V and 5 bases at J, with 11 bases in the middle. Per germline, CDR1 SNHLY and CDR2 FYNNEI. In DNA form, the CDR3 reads TGTGCCAGCAGTGACGGGAGATGGAACGAGCAGTACTTC. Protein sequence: CASSDGRWNEQYF.

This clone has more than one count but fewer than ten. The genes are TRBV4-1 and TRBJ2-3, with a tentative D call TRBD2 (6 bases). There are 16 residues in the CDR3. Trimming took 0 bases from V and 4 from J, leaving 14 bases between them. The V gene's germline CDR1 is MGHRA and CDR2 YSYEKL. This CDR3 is CASSQDSAGSADTQYF. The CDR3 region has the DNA TGCGCCAGCAGCCAAGATTCGGCGGGGTCGGCAGATACGCAGTATTTT.

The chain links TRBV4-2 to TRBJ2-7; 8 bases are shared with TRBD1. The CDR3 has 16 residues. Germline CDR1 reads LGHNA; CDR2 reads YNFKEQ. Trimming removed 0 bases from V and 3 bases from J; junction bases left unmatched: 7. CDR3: CASSQDWGGTGYEQYF. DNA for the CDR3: TGTGCCAGCAGCCAAGATTGGGGTGGGACAGGCTACGAGCAGTACTTC.

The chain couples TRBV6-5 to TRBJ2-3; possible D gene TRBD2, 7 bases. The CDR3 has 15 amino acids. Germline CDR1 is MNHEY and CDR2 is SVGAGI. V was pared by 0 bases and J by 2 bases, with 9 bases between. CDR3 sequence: CASSYSGGVTDTQYF. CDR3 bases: TGTGCCAGCAGTTACTCAGGGGGGGTCACAGATACGCAGTATTTT.

The CDR3 sequence: CASSISSGQVNEQYF. Written as DNA, the CDR3 is TGTGCCAGTAGTATATCCTCGGGACAGGTTAACGAGCAGTACTTC. The chain is built from TRBV19 and TRBJ2-7, with TRBD1 matching 8 bases. Trimming at V came to 2 bases and at J to 5 bases, leaving 8 bases not matched to a gene. The CDR3 is 15 amino acids. Germline V gene sequence: CDR1 LNHDA, CDR2 SQIVND (reference sequence).

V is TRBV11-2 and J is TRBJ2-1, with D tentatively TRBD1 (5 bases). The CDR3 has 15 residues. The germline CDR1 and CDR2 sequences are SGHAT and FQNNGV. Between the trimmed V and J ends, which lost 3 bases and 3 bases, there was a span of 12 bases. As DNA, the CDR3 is TGTGCCAGCAGCTTCGCCGACAGTGTCTACAATGAGCAGTTCTTC. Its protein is CASSFADSVYNEQFF.

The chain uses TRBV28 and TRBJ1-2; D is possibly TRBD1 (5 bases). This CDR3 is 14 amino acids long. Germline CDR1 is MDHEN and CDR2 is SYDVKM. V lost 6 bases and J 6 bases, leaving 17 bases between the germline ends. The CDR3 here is CASRLPGLVHGYTF. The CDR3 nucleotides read TGTGCCAGCAGGCTACCAGGGTTGGTCCATGGCTACACCTTC.

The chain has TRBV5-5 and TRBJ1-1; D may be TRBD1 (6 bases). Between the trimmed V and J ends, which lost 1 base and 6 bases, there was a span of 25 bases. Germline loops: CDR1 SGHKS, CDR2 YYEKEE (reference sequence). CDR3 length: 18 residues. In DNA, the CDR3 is TGTGCCAGCAGCTTGTGGTTCCAAATACAGGGAAAAATATCTGAAGCTTTCTTT. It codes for CASSLWFQIQGKISEAFF.

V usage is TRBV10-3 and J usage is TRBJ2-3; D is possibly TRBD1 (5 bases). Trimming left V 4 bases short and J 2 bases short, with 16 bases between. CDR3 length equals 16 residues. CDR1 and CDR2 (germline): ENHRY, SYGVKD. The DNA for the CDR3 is TGTGCCATCAGTGGGCAGGGCCTTGTTGACACAGATACGCAGTATTTT. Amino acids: CAISGQGLVDTDTQYF.

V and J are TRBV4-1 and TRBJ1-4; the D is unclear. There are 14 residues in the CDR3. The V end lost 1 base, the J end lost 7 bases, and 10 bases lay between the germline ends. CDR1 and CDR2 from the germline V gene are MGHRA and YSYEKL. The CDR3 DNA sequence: TGCGCCAGCAGCCAAGGGCAGGAGGGTGAAAAACTGTTTTTT. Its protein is CASSQGQEGEKLFF.